In this sample, the clone carrying this T cell receptor beta chain turned up a few times. The antigen is not known. Germline CDR1 reads SGHDT; CDR2 reads YYEEEE. The junction had 5 bases not matched to a gene; V was cut back by 4 bases and J by 0 bases. The CDR3 runs to 15 residues. The sample is drawn from a study of T cells in Graves' hyperthyroidism and ophthalmopathy. Broader study findings: Blood also showed most of the thyroid clonotypes that were expanded above 0.001.

It was RNA transcripts that yielded the amplified TCR beta CDR3 regions. TCR CDR3 regions were first amplified by RT-PCR with HTBI primers. MiXCR, applied by TCRdb to the multiplex PCR reads, yields one record per CDR3 protein. Of hundreds of thousands of distinct CDR3 sequences listed, approximately 40% were seen once; the top ten hold 31%. Thyroid ultrasound and orbital computed tomography, with clinical symptoms and serum thyroxine and TRAb, informed diagnoses. The chain has TRBV5-6 and TRBJ1-2, with TRBD1 identical over 8 bases. The material sequenced was blood. The TCR was taken from a woman in her 40s with Graves' hyperthyroidism. CDR3 loop: CASSMTGAANYGYTF. The DNA of the CDR3 is TGTGCCAGCAGCATGACAGGGGCAGCTAACTATGGCTACACCTTC.